The 29 T cell receptor beta chains below were found in one sample sequenced in a study of patients and donors after allogeneic stem cell transplantation. A single record per CDR3 protein comes from TCRdb applying MiXCR to the RT-PCR reads. The repertoire holds about 110,000 distinct CDR3 sequences, 35% to 45% seen once, with around 30% in the top ten. Sequenced input: blood, either unsorted or a sorted T cell fraction (not recorded which). Receptor source: a human donor who was either an allogeneic HSCT recipient or a stem cell or donor lymphocyte infusion donor (not recorded which). It is not recorded whose cells these are; they may come from a transplant donor.

This clonotype was detected only a few times. The gene calls are TRBV4-3 and TRBJ2-2; no clear D gene. This CDR3 spans 16 amino acids. CDR1 is LGHNA, CDR2 YSLEER, per germline. Trimming took off 0 bases at V and 5 bases at J, with 13 bases between the two ends. This CDR3 is CASSQESNTRTGELFF. The CDR3 DNA reads as TGCGCCAGCAGCCAAGAGAGCAACACAAGAACCGGGGAGCTGTTTTTT.

This clonotype was recorded a few times. This sequence joins TRBV4-2 and TRBJ1-6; 9 nucleotides line up with TRBD1. In germline, CDR1 is LGHNA, CDR2 YNFKEQ. V dropped 3 bases and J dropped 14; count of bases not matched to a gene: 14. The length of the CDR3 is 16 residues. The CDR3 here is CASSQGDRVKFKTLHF. The CDR3 coding sequence is TGTGCCAGCAGCCAGGGGGACAGGGTGAAATTCAAGACCCTCCACTTT.

The V and J genes are TRBV9 and TRBJ2-5, with 7 bases that match TRBD2. V lost 4 bases, J lost 5 bases, and 11 bases stayed unmatched. CDR1 and CDR2 (germline): SGDLS, YYNGEE. The CDR3 is made up of 15 amino acids. CDR3 loop: CASSQSGTLWETQYF. CDR3 DNA sequence: TGTGCCAGCAGCCAGAGCGGGACTCTTTGGGAGACCCAGTACTTC.

The chain employs TRBV5-1 and TRBJ2-1; 12 bases align to TRBD2. The CDR3 consists of 15 residues. Germline V gives CDR1 SGHRS, CDR2 YFSETQ. Germline trimming cut 3 bases from V and 4 bases from J; bases unmatched to any gene: 2. The CDR3 bases are TGCGCCAGCAGCTACGGACTAGCGGGGTACAATGAGCAGTTCTTC. Its translation is CASSYGLAGYNEQFF.

In its sample, this clonotype was seen a few times. This sequence joins TRBV4-3 and TRBJ2-7, with no clear D. Per germline, CDR1 LGHNA and CDR2 YSLEER. The CDR3 runs to 14 residues. Trimming left V 0 bases short and J 4 bases short, with 10 bases between. CDR3 bases: TGCGCCAGCAGCCAAGATTATACGGAATACGAGCAGTACTTC. Protein product: CASSQDYTEYEQYF.

This clonotype turned up a few times. The chain combines TRBV28 with TRBJ2-6, with TRBD2 as a possible D gene (6 bases). CDR1 is MDHEN and CDR2 is SYDVKM in the germline V gene. V lost 5 bases, J lost 0 bases, and 8 bases lay in between. The CDR3 totals 15 residues. The CDR3 coding sequence is TGTGCCAGCAGTGGGGAGGTCTCTGGGGCCAACGTCCTGACTTTC. Translating gives CASSGEVSGANVLTF.

The chain links TRBV3-1 to TRBJ2-3; 8 bases map to TRBD1. Per germline, CDR1 LGHDT and CDR2 YNNKEL (reference sequence). This CDR3 comprises 14 residues. Trimming took 4 bases from V and 6 from J; bases not matched to a gene: 6. This CDR3 reads CASSPRQGRDTQYF. DNA of the CDR3: TGTGCCAGCAGCCCCAGACAGGGGCGGGATACGCAGTATTTT.

In this sample, this clonotype turned up a few times. The rearrangement joins TRBV6-1 to TRBJ2-2; unclear D gene. Germline values: CDR1 MNHNS, CDR2 SASEGT. This CDR3 region has 15 residues. Trimming shortened V by 5 bases and J by 7 bases, and 17 bases separated the two germline ends. The CDR3 nucleotides are TGTGCCAGCAGTACTACACCTCATGCAAGCGGGGAGCTGTTTTTT. Translating gives CASSTTPHASGELFF.

This clonotype was seen a single time. The chain couples TRBV24-1 to TRBJ2-3; 14 nucleotides match TRBD2. J lost 4 bases, V lost 2 bases, and 4 bases had no gene match. Germline loops: CDR1 KGHDR, CDR2 SFDVKD. The CDR3 is 17 amino acids. CDR3 region: CATSDWGLAGESDTQYF. DNA of the CDR3: TGTGCCACCAGTGATTGGGGACTAGCGGGAGAGTCAGATACGCAGTATTTT.

This clonotype was counted only a few times. The rearrangement joins TRBV10-3 to TRBJ1-1; D may be TRBD1 (6 bases). The CDR3 runs to 15 residues. Germline CDR1 is ENHRY and CDR2 is SYGVKD. Trimming cost V 4 bases and J 1 base, with 13 bases left between them. The CDR3 DNA is TGTGCCATCAGTGCCCGGGGGCAGGGGAACACTGAAGCTTTCTTT. Amino acid sequence: CAISARGQGNTEAFF.

Only a few counts were recorded for this clonotype. The gene calls are TRBV7-9 and TRBJ1-1; maybe TRBD1 (6 bases). V was pared by 5 bases and J by 1 base, with 14 bases between. The CDR3 consists of 15 residues. CDR1 and CDR2 (germline): SEHNR, FQNEAQ (reference sequence). CDR3 DNA: TGTGCCAGCAGCGCCCGAGGAGGGGGGAACACTGAAGCTTTCTTT. Translating it yields CASSARGGGNTEAFF.

The rearrangement links TRBV3-1 to TRBJ2-5; D might be TRBD2 (5 bases). Germline V CDR1 and CDR2: LGHDT, YNNKEL (reference sequence). With 7 bases removed from V and 5 bases from J, the gap between germline ends came to 14 bases. The CDR3 loop spans 13 amino acids. CDR3 sequence reads: CASTRSGGETQYF. The CDR3 coding sequence is TGTGCCAGCACCCGAAGCGGAGGCGAGACCCAGTACTTC.

The CDR3 nucleotides are TGTGCCAGCAGCTTAACTAGCGGGGAAAACATTCAGTACTTC. This translates into CASSLTSGENIQYF. V usage is TRBV7-3 and J usage is TRBJ2-4, with TRBD2 matching over 8 bases. In germline, CDR1 is SGHTA, CDR2 FQGTGA. The CDR3 has 14 residues. V shed 0 bases and J 5 bases; nucleotides not matched to a gene: 0.

The sample holds a few counts of this clonotype. The rearrangement links TRBV18 to TRBJ1-1, with D unclear. The length of the CDR3 is 14 residues. Germline V gene lookup returns CDR1 KGHSH and CDR2 LQKENI. Trimming took 2 bases from V and 6 from J, leaving 13 bases between them. The CDR3 DNA is TGTGCCAGCTCACCATACCTCGACTTTCCTGAAGCTTTCTTT. This gives the protein CASSPYLDFPEAFF.

The rearrangement uses TRBV12-3 or TRBV12-4 and TRBJ2-5; possible D gene TRBD2, 6 bases. This CDR3 is 13 amino acids long. The V end lost 5 bases, the J end lost 5 bases, and 12 bases lay between the germline ends. The CDR3 DNA reads as TGTGCCAGCAGTCCCGGGAGTGGGGAGACCCAGTACTTC. Translating gives CASSPGSGETQYF.

This clonotype was seen more than once but under ten times. J is TRBJ1-5 and V is TRBV12-3 or TRBV12-4, with a weak D call TRBD1 (5 bases). The V and J ends lost 3 bases and 2 bases respectively, with 14 bases between them. This CDR3 region has 16 residues. CDR3 in DNA: TGTGCCAGCAGTTTCTCCGGGGCCCGGGGCAATCAGCCCCAGCATTTT. Protein: CASSFSGARGNQPQHF.

The rearrangement uses TRBV7-2 and TRBJ1-5, with a tentative D call TRBD1 (6 bases). CDR3 length: 17 amino acids. Germline V lookup: CDR1 SGHTA, CDR2 FQGNSA. V lost 2 bases to trimming and J lost 4 bases, with 18 bases between them. CDR3: CASSLSYVGTLNQPQHF. CDR3 in DNA: TGTGCCAGCAGCTTAAGCTACGTCGGGACACTAAATCAGCCCCAGCATTTT.

The genes are TRBV11-3 and TRBJ2-5; 10 bases fit TRBD2. This CDR3 contains 16 residues. Per germline, CDR1 SGHNT and CDR2 YENEEA. V dropped 1 base and J dropped 2; count of bases not matched to a gene: 4. This CDR3 is CASSLGTSGIQETQYF. The CDR3 DNA reads as TGTGCCAGCAGCTTAGGCACTAGCGGGATACAAGAGACCCAGTACTTC. The full variable domain, in which reference TRBV11-3 and TRBJ2-5 provide the parts outside the CDR3, is EAGVVQSPRYKIIEKKQPVAFWCNPISGHNTLYWYLQNLGQGPELLIRYENEEAVDDSQLPKDRFSAERLKGVDSTLKIQPAELGDSAVYLCASSLGTSGIQETQYFGPGTRLLVL.

In its sample, this clonotype ranks as medium-sized. The chain employs TRBV27 and TRBJ2-1; 8 nucleotides align to TRBD2. V lost 5 bases, J lost 5 bases, and 8 bases stayed unmatched. This CDR3 spans 15 amino acids. The V gene's germline CDR1 is MNHEY and CDR2 SMNVEV (reference sequence). The CDR3 protein is CASSAPGTRHNEQFF. The CDR3, as DNA: TGTGCCAGCAGTGCCCCGGGGACTAGGCACAATGAGCAGTTCTTC.

The J gene is TRBJ1-4, the V gene TRBV29-1; D is ambiguous. This CDR3 comprises 12 residues. Trimming took off 6 bases at V and 8 bases at J, with 13 bases between the two ends. CDR1 and CDR2 from the germline V gene are SQVTM and ANQGSEA. As DNA, the CDR3 is TGCAGCGTGATAAGTTACGGAGAAAAACTGTTTTTT. Translated, it gives CSVISYGEKLFF.

The chain couples TRBV4-3 to TRBJ2-1; D possibly corresponds to TRBD2 (6 bases). Trimming stripped 8 bases from V and 5 bases from J, with 13 bases between. This CDR3 comprises 13 residues. CDR1 LGHNA and CDR2 YSLEER come from the germline V gene. CDR3: CASRDSVHNEQFF. The CDR3 bases are TGCGCCAGCCGGGACTCTGTCCACAATGAGCAGTTCTTC.

The CDR3 region is CASSTTSSYNEQFF. As DNA, the CDR3 is TGCGCCAGCAGTACGACGAGCTCCTACAATGAGCAGTTCTTC. The chain links TRBV5-1 to TRBJ2-1; D is unclear. This CDR3 is 14 amino acids long. Trimming stripped 5 bases from V and 0 bases from J, with 9 bases between. Germline V gene data show CDR1 as SGHRS and CDR2 as YFSETQ. Together with reference TRBV5-1 and TRBJ2-1, the CDR3 gives the full variable domain: KAGVTQTPRYLIKTRGQQVTLSCSPISGHRSVSWYQQTPGQGLQFLFEYFSETQRNKGNFPGRFSGRQFSNSRSEMNVSTLELGDSALYLCASSTTSSYNEQFFGPGTRLTVL.

The sample holds one count of this clonotype. This chain links TRBV5-1 with TRBJ2-7; TRBD1 matches at 10 bases. Germline V lookup: CDR1 SGHRS, CDR2 YFSETQ. This CDR3 contains 16 residues. V was clipped by 1 base and J by 3 bases; unmatched bases: 7. The CDR3: CASSLFVGDRGYEQYF. The CDR3 nucleotides read TGCGCCAGCAGCTTGTTCGTGGGGGACAGGGGCTACGAGCAGTACTTC. The full variable domain, with the rest looked up from reference TRBV5-1 and TRBJ2-7, is KAGVTQTPRYLIKTRGQQVTLSCSPISGHRSVSWYQQTPGQGLQFLFEYFSETQRNKGNFPGRFSGRQFSNSRSEMNVSTLELGDSALYLCASSLFVGDRGYEQYFGPGTRLTVT.

This clonotype was seen more than once but under ten times. This CDR3 is CASSKGLAGGPPFF. CDR3 coding DNA: TGTGCCAGCAGTAAGGGACTAGCGGGAGGGCCTCCGTTCTTC. V gene TRBV12-3 or TRBV12-4 combines with J gene TRBJ2-1; TRBD2 matches at 16 bases. The CDR3 totals 14 residues. J gave up 15 bases and V 5 bases, and 7 bases lay outside the gene matches.

This clonotype has only a few counts. This rearrangement joins TRBV12-3 or TRBV12-4 to TRBJ2-7; 11 nucleotides match TRBD2. V was pared by 2 bases and J by 2 bases, with 2 bases of the junction left unmatched. This CDR3 comprises 15 residues. CDR3 sequence reads: CASSLRTSGPYEQYF. The CDR3 DNA reads as TGTGCCAGCAGTTTAAGGACTAGCGGGCCCTACGAGCAGTACTTC.

J is TRBJ2-3 and V is TRBV2; the match to TRBD2 covers 8 bases. V shed 7 bases, J shed 3 bases, and the junction held 6 bases outside the gene matches. Germline lookup yields CDR1 SNHLY and CDR2 FYNNEI. The CDR3 is 14 residues long. This chain's CDR3 is CASKEGLGTDTQYF. CDR3 DNA: TGTGCCAGCAAGGAGGGACTAGGAACAGATACGCAGTATTTT. The variable domain in full, completed from reference TRBV2 and TRBJ2-3, reads EPEVTQTPSHQVTQMGQEVILRCVPISNHLYFYWYRQILGQKVEFLVSFYNNEISEKSEIFDDQFSVERPDGSNFTLKIRSTKLEDSAMYFCASKEGLGTDTQYFGPGTRLTVL.

The genes are TRBV20-1 and TRBJ2-2; D call uncertain. The germline CDR1 and CDR2 sequences are DFQATT and SNEGSKA (reference sequence). V shed 4 bases and J shed 1 base, with 13 bases lying between them. The CDR3 length is 15 residues. The CDR3 loop is CSAKDRTKNTGELFF. The CDR3 nucleotides read TGCAGTGCTAAAGATAGGACCAAGAACACCGGGGAGCTGTTTTTT.

This clonotype was seen a few times. The rearrangement uses TRBV7-3 and TRBJ2-2; D is unclear. Trimming cost V 2 bases and J 5 bases, with 6 bases left between them. The CDR3 length is 13 residues. In germline, CDR1 is SGHTA, CDR2 FQGTGA. CDR3 in amino acids: CASSLFRTGELFF. CDR3 nucleotides: TGTGCCAGCAGCTTATTTAGAACCGGGGAGCTGTTTTTT.

V and J are TRBV4-3 and TRBJ1-6; no clear D gene. The V end lost 1 base, the J end lost 10 bases, and 17 bases lay between the germline ends. This CDR3 has 16 amino acids. In germline, CDR1 is LGHNA, CDR2 YSLEER. The chain's CDR3 is CASSQASIVKESPLHF. CDR3 nucleotide sequence: TGCGCCAGCAGCCAAGCATCGATCGTGAAGGAGTCACCCCTCCACTTT.